These 29 T cell receptor beta chains share one sample of origin, sequenced in a study of blood T cell repertoires in COVID-19 (dated by TCRdb to the early 2020s). Receptor amplification or capture employed the immunoSEQ multiplex PCR assay. TCRdb holds this immuneACCESS table with in-frame rearrangements only. Some clones are missing; in checked studies, unresolved V genes explain under half, and the rest has no known cause. The sample table records around 160,000 clones; 80% to 85% of these occur just once. The ten most abundant clones make up 13% of the sample. Sequencing was performed on PBMCs or T cells enriched from blood (not recorded which). The receptors were gathered from a woman in her fifties or sixties who had recovered from COVID-19.

The chain combines TRBV7-2 with TRBJ2-7; 7 nucleotides agree with TRBD1. CDR1 and CDR2 (germline): SGHTA, FQGNSA. J was trimmed by 5 bases and V by 2 bases; bases with no gene match: 6. The CDR3 runs to 14 residues. CDR3: CASSLRTGGNEQYF. In nucleotides, the CDR3 is TGTGCCAGCAGCTTACGGACAGGCGGCAACGAGCAGTACTTC.

The V gene is TRBV6-5, the J gene TRBJ1-5; 7 nucleotides agree with TRBD1. This CDR3 is built from 13 residues. Germline V gene sequence: CDR1 MNHEY, CDR2 SVGAGI. V dropped 0 bases and J dropped 8; count of bases not matched to a gene: 1. CDR3 nucleotides: TGTGCCAGCAGTTACTCCAGGGGGAAGCCCCAGCATTTT. Protein: CASSYSRGKPQHF.

The chain employs TRBV28 and TRBJ1-2; D unresolved. V lost 10 bases and J lost 4, with 10 bases in between. Germline loops: CDR1 MDHEN, CDR2 SYDVKM. CDR3 length: 11 residues. Here the CDR3 DNA reads TGTGCCACGTCAGCGGTCTATGGCTACACCTTC. Translation gives CATSAVYGYTF.

This clone was seen a single time. The chain recombines TRBV20-1 with TRBJ2-7; D not resolved. The V end was cut by 6 bases, the J end by 3 bases, with 9 bases between. Per germline, CDR1 DFQATT and CDR2 SNEGSKA (reference sequence). There are 11 residues in the CDR3. The CDR3 coding sequence is TGCAGTGCCTATCTACGCTACGAGCAGTACTTC. Translation gives CSAYLRYEQYF.

The chain has TRBV2 and TRBJ2-5; no definite D call. Germline V gene lookup returns CDR1 SNHLY and CDR2 FYNNEI. The CDR3 loop spans 10 amino acids. CDR3: CASGAETQYF. DNA of the CDR3: TGTGCGTCCGGAGCGGAGACCCAGTACTTC.

The chain uses TRBV24-1 and TRBJ1-4; D might be TRBD1 (6 bases). Germline-derived CDR1 and CDR2 are KGHDR and SFDVKD. CDR3 size: 16 residues. Trimming shortened V by 4 bases and J by 5 bases, and 16 bases separated the two germline ends. This CDR3 reads CATSEHSGTLNEKLFF. The CDR3, as DNA: TGTGCCACCAGTGAACACTCCGGGACACTAAATGAAAAACTGTTTTTT.

This clone appeared a single time. The chain uses TRBV7-6 and TRBJ2-7; D not certain. The CDR3 is 14 amino acids. Germline CDR1 and CDR2: SGHVS and FNYEAQ. V lost 0 bases, J lost 4 bases, and 10 bases lay in between. The CDR3 is CASSLAGGDYEQYF. Written as DNA, the CDR3 is TGTGCCAGCAGCTTAGCCGGCGGAGATTACGAGCAGTACTTC.

V and J are TRBV18 and TRBJ2-3; 11 nucleotides align to TRBD2. In germline, CDR1 is KGHSH, CDR2 LQKENI. With 1 base clipped from V and 3 bases from J, the junction kept 15 bases outside the gene matches. The CDR3 has 20 amino acids. The CDR3 region is CASSPRRGTSGSRLTDTQYF. In nucleotides, the CDR3 is TGTGCCAGCTCACCACGGAGGGGCACTAGCGGGAGTAGGTTAACAGATACGCAGTATTTT.

This clone appeared a few times. This chain joins TRBV30 and TRBJ1-3; D remains unclear. The CDR3 loop spans 12 amino acids. The germline V gene encodes CDR1 GTSNPN and CDR2 SVGIG (reference sequence). The germline V and J ends were trimmed by 6 bases and 6 bases, with 12 bases remaining between them. In DNA, the CDR3 is TGTGCCTGCCGTCACTCCGCAAACACCATATATTTT. Its translation: CACRHSANTIYF.

This clone came up a few times. The chain combines TRBV5-1 with TRBJ2-5; tentatively, D is TRBD1 (6 bases). CDR3 size: 14 residues. Trimming removed 4 bases at V and 3 bases at J, with 13 bases between. Germline CDR1 is SGHRS and CDR2 is YFSETQ. The CDR3 spells CASSPGQQEETQYF. In nucleotides, the CDR3 is TGCGCCAGCAGCCCCGGACAGCAGGAAGAGACCCAGTACTTC.

The chain recombines TRBV7-3 with TRBJ1-1; TRBD1 aligns across 7 bases. The V gene's germline CDR1 is SGHTA and CDR2 FQGTGA. V shed 2 bases and J 5 bases; nucleotides not matched to a gene: 5. The CDR3 is 14 residues long. This CDR3 is CASSLFTGATEAFF. Written as DNA, the CDR3 is TGTGCCAGCAGCTTATTTACAGGGGCGACTGAAGCTTTCTTT.

This clone appeared a single time. This chain joins TRBV5-1 and TRBJ1-1, with D uncertain. Per the germline V gene, CDR1 is SGHRS and CDR2 is YFSETQ. V dropped 7 bases and J dropped 0 bases, with 10 bases sitting between them. CDR3 size: 13 residues. The CDR3 DNA reads TGCGCCAGCCCCGAGACTTTGAACACTGAAGCTTTCTTT. Amino acid sequence: CASPETLNTEAFF.

This clone was seen just once. The rearrangement joins TRBV5-1 to TRBJ1-5; possibly TRBD1 for D (6 bases). This CDR3 comprises 14 residues. V was shortened by 0 bases and J by 3 bases, with 7 bases between the two germline ends. Germline values: CDR1 SGHRS, CDR2 YFSETQ. As DNA, the CDR3 is TGCGCCAGCAGCTTGGGGGACATCAATCAGCCCCAGCATTTT. It yields the protein CASSLGDINQPQHF.

This chain connects TRBV5-1 to TRBJ1-2; the D is unclear. Trimming stripped 0 bases from V and 0 bases from J, with 9 bases between. This CDR3 comprises 15 residues. CDR1 and CDR2 from the germline V gene are SGHRS and YFSETQ. The CDR3 spells CASSLGGSTNYGYTF. CDR3 sequence (DNA): TGCGCCAGCAGCTTGGGTGGCAGTACTAACTATGGCTACACCTTC.

This clone was counted a single time. The rearrangement uses TRBV5-1 and TRBJ1-1; D is unresolved. V gave up 0 bases and J gave up 1 base, with 13 bases separating them. CDR1 is SGHRS and CDR2 is YFSETQ in the germline V gene. The CDR3 length is 16 residues. The CDR3: CASSLARGLQNTEAFF. In DNA form, the CDR3 reads TGCGCCAGCAGCTTGGCCCGAGGCCTACAGAACACTGAAGCTTTCTTT.

The CDR3 bases are TGTGCCAGCAGCTTCGGCGGGGGGGCCGGGGAGCTGTTTTTT. Protein sequence: CASSFGGGAGELFF. The V call is TRBV5-4, the J call TRBJ2-2; 9 nucleotides match TRBD2. Germline V gene data show CDR1 as SGHNT and CDR2 as YYREEE (reference sequence). There are 14 residues in the CDR3. Trimming removed 2 bases from V and 6 bases from J; junction bases left unmatched: 2.

The J gene is TRBJ2-7, the V gene TRBV4-1; no reliable D call. The V end was cut by 0 bases, the J end by 0 bases, with 6 bases between. CDR3 length: 14 amino acids. Germline V gives CDR1 MGHRA, CDR2 YSYEKL. The CDR3 coding sequence is TGCGCCAGCAGCCAAGACTCCCTCTCCTACGAGCAGTACTTC. Its protein product is CASSQDSLSYEQYF.

J is TRBJ1-3 and V is TRBV5-1; D unresolved. Trimming pared 3 bases from V and 4 bases from J, leaving 20 bases between. This CDR3 is 17 amino acids long. Germline CDR1 and CDR2: SGHRS and YFSETQ. The CDR3 DNA sequence: TGCGCCAGCAGCTCCAATCCCTCCAGTCCGGAGGGAAACACCATATATTTT. It yields the protein CASSSNPSSPEGNTIYF.

The CDR3 DNA is TGTGCCAGCTCACCCCGGGGACTAGCGGGAGGGCCCTACGAGCAGTACTTC. This encodes CASSPRGLAGGPYEQYF. This chain uses TRBV18 with TRBJ2-7, with 16 bases that match TRBD2. The germline gives CDR1 KGHSH, CDR2 LQKENI. V was clipped by 3 bases and J by 2 bases; unmatched bases: 4. This CDR3 spans 17 amino acids. Drawing the rest from reference TRBV18 and TRBJ2-7, the complete variable domain is NAGVMQNPRHLVRRRGQEARLRCSPMKGHSHVYWYRQLPEEGLKFMVYLQKENIIDESGMPKERFSAEFPKEGPSILRIQQVVRGDSAAYFCASSPRGLAGGPYEQYFGPGTRLTVT.

V and J are TRBV28 and TRBJ2-1, with 9 bases lining up with TRBD2. V shed 8 bases and J 9 bases; nucleotides not matched to a gene: 11. The germline CDR1 and CDR2 sequences are MDHEN and SYDVKM. This CDR3 has 14 residues. CDR3 amino acids: CASGGGTSYGEQFF. CDR3 nucleotides: TGTGCCAGCGGGGGGGGGACTAGCTACGGTGAGCAGTTCTTC.

The CDR3 DNA reads as TGTGCCACTGACGGAGATCAAGAGACCCAGTACTTC. Encoded protein: CATDGDQETQYF. V is TRBV6-5 and J is TRBJ2-5; D call uncertain. This CDR3 has 12 amino acids. Germline assignment: CDR1 MNHEY and CDR2 SVGAGI. Trimming took off 10 bases at V and 2 bases at J, with 11 bases between the two ends.

This clone was seen only a few times. This sequence joins TRBV7-8 and TRBJ2-3; the match to TRBD2 covers 8 bases. This CDR3 is built from 14 residues. In germline, CDR1 is SGHVS, CDR2 FQNEAQ. Trimming cost V 5 bases and J 4 bases; bases outside gene matches: 5. The DNA of the CDR3 is TGTGCCAGCAGCCCTCCCGGGGGGGCAGATACGCAGTATTTT. Protein product: CASSPPGGADTQYF.

The rearrangement uses TRBV14 and TRBJ1-4; D not resolved. The length of the CDR3 is 12 residues. The ends were cut back, 0 bases at V and 15 bases at J, with 11 bases in the middle. The germline CDR1 and CDR2 sequences are SGHDN and FVKESK. CDR3 region: CASSQDRRLLFF. CDR3 sequence (DNA): TGTGCCAGCAGCCAAGATCGCAGGTTATTGTTTTTT.

The chain uses TRBV6-6 and TRBJ2-6; D is ambiguous. The CDR3 has 15 residues. Germline V lookup: CDR1 MNHNY, CDR2 SVGAGI (reference sequence). The ends were cut back, 6 bases at V and 2 bases at J, with 11 bases in the middle. The CDR3: CASSPVSTGANVLTF. Written as DNA, the CDR3 is TGTGCCAGCAGCCCAGTATCAACTGGGGCCAACGTCCTGACTTTC.

This chain links TRBV7-2 with TRBJ2-1; the match to TRBD2 covers 7 bases. Germline values: CDR1 SGHTA, CDR2 FQGNSA. The CDR3 is 18 residues long. V shed 1 base and J 0 bases; nucleotides not matched to a gene: 9. The CDR3 reads CASSLVRGRGGSYNEQFF. In DNA, the CDR3 is TGTGCCAGCAGCTTAGTACGAGGGAGGGGCGGCTCCTACAATGAGCAGTTCTTC. Full variable domain (missing parts from reference TRBV7-2 and TRBJ2-1): GAGVSQSPSNKVTEKGKDVELRCDPISGHTALYWYRQSLGQGLEFLIYFQGNSAPDKSGLPSDRFSAERTGGSVSTLTIQRTQQEDSAVYLCASSLVRGRGGSYNEQFFGPGTRLTVL.

V is TRBV3-1 (or the pseudogene TRBV3-2) and J is TRBJ2-7; TRBD2 matches 8 bases. Germline V gene sequence: CDR1 LGHDT, CDR2 YNNKEL (reference sequence). The length of the CDR3 is 14 residues. Germline trimming cut 1 base from V and 11 bases from J; bases unmatched to any gene: 10. CDR3 sequence: CASSQVGIAGLKYF. CDR3 DNA: TGTGCCAGCAGCCAAGTTGGAATAGCGGGGCTAAAGTACTTC.

The sample holds one count of this clone. This sequence joins TRBV12-3 or TRBV12-4 and TRBJ1-3; D is possibly TRBD1 (5 bases). The CDR3 totals 13 residues. The V gene lost 4 bases and the J gene lost 4 bases, with 8 bases spanning the gap. In nucleotides, the CDR3 is TGTGCCAGCAGTTCACGGACAGGAAACACCATATATTTT. This codes for CASSSRTGNTIYF.

The chain has TRBV28 and TRBJ2-7; tentative D call: TRBD1 (8 bases). There are 12 residues in the CDR3. The germline CDR1 and CDR2 sequences are MDHEN and SYDVKM. V was cut by 5 bases and J by 7 bases, with 12 bases left in between. The CDR3 spells CASSHRGGEQYF. The DNA of the CDR3 is TGTGCCAGCAGTCACAGGGGGGGTGAGCAGTACTTC.

The chain joins TRBV27 to TRBJ1-4, with TRBD1 identical over 11 bases. After removal of 6 bases from V and 7 bases from J, the junction contained 7 bases not matched to a gene. The germline V gene has CDR1 MNHEY and CDR2 SMNVEV (reference sequence). The length of the CDR3 is 15 residues. The CDR3 sequence is CASRGGTGGFEKLFF. As DNA, the CDR3 is TGTGCCAGCAGGGGGGGGACAGGGGGTTTTGAAAAACTGTTTTTT.